Listed below are T cell receptor beta chains from one sample, sequenced in a study of cytomegalovirus exposure and HLA in healthy donors. TCRdb's table, derived via immunoSEQ multiplex PCR, lists solely in-frame clones and lacks some. The table records tens of thousands of clones, 85% to 95% of them present only once. Sequences were obtained from PBMCs. All receptors derive from a woman between 18 and 30 years old in good health and CMV-seronegative. CDR3s include the opening cysteine and the closing phenylalanine or tryptophan. The order of the fields is V gene, J gene, clone size, D gene, CDR3 DNA, CDR3 protein. The D gene is left open where the match is weak. Size values are once, few and many counts, or a class for expanded clones, and some rows have none.

v_call: TRBV5-1; j_call: TRBJ2-5; clone_size: .; d_call: .; cdr3_nt: TGCGCCAGCAGGGCCTCGTCCGGGGAGACCCAGTACTTC; cdr3_aa: CASRASSGETQYF
v_call: TRBV7-8; j_call: TRBJ2-3; clone_size: .; d_call: TRBD2; cdr3_nt: TGTGCCAGCAGCTCGGGACTAGCGGGGGGTGAGGTGGATACGCAGTATTTT; cdr3_aa: CASSSGLAGGEVDTQYF
v_call: TRBV6-5; j_call: TRBJ1-1; clone_size: .; d_call: .; cdr3_nt: TGTGCCACTTCGGGGGGGAACACTGAAGCTTTCTTT; cdr3_aa: CATSGGNTEAFF
v_call: TRBV28; j_call: TRBJ1-1; clone_size: .; d_call: .; cdr3_nt: TGTGCCAGCAGTTCGGGTCAGCGGGGGCGACGGACTGAAGCTTTCTTT; cdr3_aa: CASSSGQRGRRTEAFF
v_call: TRBV6-5; j_call: TRBJ1-2; clone_size: .; d_call: TRBD1; cdr3_nt: TGTGCCAGCAGCCGACAGGGGATCAGCTATGGCTACACCTTC; cdr3_aa: CASSRQGISYGYTF
v_call: TRBV6-5; j_call: TRBJ2-1; clone_size: .; d_call: TRBD2; cdr3_nt: TGTGCCAGCCGACCGGGAGGTTACAATGAGCAGTTCTTC; cdr3_aa: CASRPGGYNEQFF
v_call: TRBV11-3; j_call: TRBJ2-1; clone_size: .; d_call: TRBD2; cdr3_nt: TGTGCCAGCAGCTTAGGGGGGGGACTTTCCAATGAGCAGTTCTTC; cdr3_aa: CASSLGGGLSNEQFF
v_call: TRBV4-1; j_call: TRBJ2-7; clone_size: .; d_call: .; cdr3_nt: TGCGCCAGCAGCTCTCGGTACGAGCAGTACTTC; cdr3_aa: CASSSRYEQYF
v_call: TRBV7-9; j_call: TRBJ1-5; clone_size: .; d_call: TRBD1; cdr3_nt: TGTGCCAGCAGCAGACAGGGGGTGGGTCAGCCCCAGCATTTT; cdr3_aa: CASSRQGVGQPQHF
v_call: TRBV10-1; j_call: TRBJ1-2; clone_size: .; d_call: .; cdr3_nt: TGCGCCAGCAGTGAATACGGGAACTATGGCTACACCTTC; cdr3_aa: CASSEYGNYGYTF
v_call: TRBV27; j_call: TRBJ2-7; clone_size: .; d_call: .; cdr3_nt: TGTGCCAGCAGTTTGGGGCAGGGACTGAACTACGAGCAGTACTTC; cdr3_aa: CASSLGQGLNYEQYF
v_call: TRBV12-5; j_call: TRBJ2-7; clone_size: .; d_call: TRBD2; cdr3_nt: TGTGCTAGTGGCCCTCGCGGACTAGCGGGAGGGATCTCCTACGAGCAGTACTTC; cdr3_aa: CASGPRGLAGGISYEQYF
v_call: TRBV30; j_call: TRBJ2-1; clone_size: .; d_call: TRBD2; cdr3_nt: TGTGCCTGGAGTGCCCTAGCGGGAGGCTACAATGAGCAGTTCTTC; cdr3_aa: CAWSALAGGYNEQFF
v_call: TRBV27; j_call: TRBJ1-5; clone_size: .; d_call: .; cdr3_nt: TGTGCCAGCAGAAGACAGATCAATCAGCCCCAGCATTTT; cdr3_aa: CASRRQINQPQHF
v_call: TRBV6-4; j_call: TRBJ2-2; clone_size: .; d_call: TRBD2; cdr3_nt: TGTGCCAGCAGTGACTCGCGGCGGGGGGGCCTGAGGCTAACCAATAACACCGGGGAGCTGTTTTTT; cdr3_aa: CASSDSRRGGLRLTNNTGELFF
v_call: TRBV6-6; j_call: TRBJ1-1; clone_size: .; d_call: .; cdr3_nt: TGTGCCAGCAGTTATAGGACAGAGACCTCAGAAGCTTTCTTT; cdr3_aa: CASSYRTETSEAFF
v_call: TRBV4-1; j_call: TRBJ2-3; clone_size: .; d_call: .; cdr3_nt: TGCGCCAGCCACCGCGCCCATCCTCGGGGCACAGATACGCAGTATTTT; cdr3_aa: CASHRAHPRGTDTQYF
v_call: TRBV5-1; j_call: TRBJ2-7; clone_size: .; d_call: TRBD2; cdr3_nt: TGCGCCAGCAGCTTGGCTAGCGGGAGGTACGAGCAGTACTTC; cdr3_aa: CASSLASGRYEQYF
v_call: TRBV23-1; j_call: TRBJ1-2; clone_size: .; d_call: TRBD1; cdr3_nt: TGCGCCAGCAGTCAAGCAGACAGGGGGTACTATGGCTACACCTTC; cdr3_aa: CASSQADRGYYGYTF
v_call: TRBV5-6; j_call: TRBJ1-3; clone_size: .; d_call: TRBD1; cdr3_nt: TGTGCCAGCAGCCTACGTGGGACAGGAAGGAACACCATATATTTT; cdr3_aa: CASSLRGTGRNTIYF
v_call: TRBV2; j_call: TRBJ2-1; clone_size: .; d_call: TRBD2; cdr3_nt: TGTGCCAGCAGTGACGCCGGGACTAGAGTCAGCAATGAGCAGTTCTTC; cdr3_aa: CASSDAGTRVSNEQFF
v_call: TRBV7-9; j_call: TRBJ1-3; clone_size: .; d_call: TRBD1; cdr3_nt: TGTGCCAGCACCACTAGACCCCCGGGACAGGGGGTGAAGGACACCATATATTTT; cdr3_aa: CASTTRPPGQGVKDTIYF
v_call: TRBV7-2; j_call: TRBJ2-3; clone_size: .; d_call: TRBD1; cdr3_nt: TGTGCCAGCAGCAAGGACAGGGGTAATACGCAGTATTTT; cdr3_aa: CASSKDRGNTQYF
v_call: TRBV20-1; j_call: TRBJ1-2; clone_size: .; d_call: TRBD1; cdr3_nt: TGCAGTGCTAGGGGACAGGGTGGCTACACCTTC; cdr3_aa: CSARGQGGYTF
v_call: TRBV25-1; j_call: TRBJ1-5; clone_size: .; d_call: TRBD1; cdr3_nt: TGTGCCAGCAGTGATTTGGACAGGGGGCGCAAGGGCAATCAGCCCCAGCATTTT; cdr3_aa: CASSDLDRGRKGNQPQHF
v_call: TRBV6-1; j_call: TRBJ2-1; clone_size: .; d_call: .; cdr3_nt: TGTGCCAGCAGTGAAATTTTCGGGTACAATGAGCAGTTCTTC; cdr3_aa: CASSEIFGYNEQFF
v_call: TRBV5-4; j_call: TRBJ1-4; clone_size: .; d_call: .; cdr3_nt: TGTGCCAGCAGCTTGGGGGGGACTGTAAATGAAAAACTGTTTTTT; cdr3_aa: CASSLGGTVNEKLFF
v_call: TRBV4-3; j_call: TRBJ1-3; clone_size: .; d_call: .; cdr3_nt: TGCGCCAGCAGCCAAGATCCCGGGAAAAACACCATATATTTT; cdr3_aa: CASSQDPGKNTIYF
v_call: TRBV29-1; j_call: TRBJ2-1; clone_size: once; d_call: .; cdr3_nt: TGCAGCGCGACGGGATACAATGAGCAGTTCTTC; cdr3_aa: CSATGYNEQFF
v_call: TRBV27; j_call: TRBJ2-3; clone_size: .; d_call: TRBD2; cdr3_nt: TGTGCCAGCAGTTTAAACCCCACTAGCGGGGGGGAAAGCACAGATACGCAGTATTTT; cdr3_aa: CASSLNPTSGGESTDTQYF
v_call: TRBV5-1; j_call: TRBJ2-7; clone_size: .; d_call: .; cdr3_nt: TGCGCCAGCAGCTCCACTAGCTCCGAGCAGTACTTC; cdr3_aa: CASSSTSSEQYF
v_call: TRBV4-1; j_call: TRBJ2-7; clone_size: once; d_call: .; cdr3_nt: TGCGCCAGCAGCCCCGGTTCCCGGGCGGGTTACGAGCAGTACTTC; cdr3_aa: CASSPGSRAGYEQYF
v_call: TRBV10-3; j_call: TRBJ1-5; clone_size: .; d_call: TRBD1; cdr3_nt: TGTGCCATCAGTGAGCGGGGACAGAATCAGCCCCAGCATTTT; cdr3_aa: CAISERGQNQPQHF
v_call: TRBV9; j_call: TRBJ2-7; clone_size: .; d_call: TRBD1; cdr3_nt: TGTGCCAGCAGCGTGGGCACCGGGACAGCAGCCGAGCAGTACTTC; cdr3_aa: CASSVGTGTAAEQYF